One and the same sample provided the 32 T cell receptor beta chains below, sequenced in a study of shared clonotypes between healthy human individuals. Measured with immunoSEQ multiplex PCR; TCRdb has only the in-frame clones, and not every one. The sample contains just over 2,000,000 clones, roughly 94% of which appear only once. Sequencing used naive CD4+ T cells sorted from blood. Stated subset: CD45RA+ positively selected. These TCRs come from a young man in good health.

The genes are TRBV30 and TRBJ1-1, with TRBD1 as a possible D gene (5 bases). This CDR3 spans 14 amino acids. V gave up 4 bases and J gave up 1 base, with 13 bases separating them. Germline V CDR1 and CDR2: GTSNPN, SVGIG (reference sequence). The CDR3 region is CAWTRGRGNTEAFF. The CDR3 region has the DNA TGTGCCTGGACCCGGGGGAGGGGGAACACTGAAGCTTTCTTT.

For the CDR3, the DNA is TGTGCCAGCAGGATGGGACAGGGCTACAATGAGCAGTTCTTC. Its protein is CASRMGQGYNEQFF. This chain connects TRBV6-1 to TRBJ2-1; 9 positions agree with TRBD1. After removal of 6 bases from V and 3 bases from J, the junction contained 3 bases not matched to a gene. CDR3 length: 14 residues. Germline-derived CDR1 and CDR2 are MNHNS and SASEGT.

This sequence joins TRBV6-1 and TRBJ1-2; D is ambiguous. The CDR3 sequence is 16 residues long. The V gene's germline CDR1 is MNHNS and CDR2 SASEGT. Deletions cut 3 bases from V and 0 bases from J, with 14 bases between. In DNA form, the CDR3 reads TGTGCCAGCAGTGACAGCGGTTGGGGATCTAACTATGGCTACACCTTC. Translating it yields CASSDSGWGSNYGYTF.

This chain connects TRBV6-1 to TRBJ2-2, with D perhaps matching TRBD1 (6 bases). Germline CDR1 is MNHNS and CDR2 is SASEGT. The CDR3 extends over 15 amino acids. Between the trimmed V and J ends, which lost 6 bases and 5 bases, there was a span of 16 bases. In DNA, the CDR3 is TGTGCCAGCAGCTCCAAGTCAGGGGAAACCGGGGAGCTGTTTTTT. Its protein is CASSSKSGETGELFF.

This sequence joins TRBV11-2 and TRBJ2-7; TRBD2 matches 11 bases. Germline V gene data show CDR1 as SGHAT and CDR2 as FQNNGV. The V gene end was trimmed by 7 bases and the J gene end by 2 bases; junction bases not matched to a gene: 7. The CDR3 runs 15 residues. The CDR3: CASTLTSGGPYEQYF. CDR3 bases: TGTGCCAGCACCCTTACTAGCGGGGGCCCCTACGAGCAGTACTTC.

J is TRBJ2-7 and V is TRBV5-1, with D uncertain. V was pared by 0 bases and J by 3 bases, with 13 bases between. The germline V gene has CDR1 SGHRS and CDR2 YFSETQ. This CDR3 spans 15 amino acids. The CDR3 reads CASSLAVDKNYEQYF. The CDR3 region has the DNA TGCGCCAGCAGCTTGGCCGTCGACAAGAACTACGAGCAGTACTTC.

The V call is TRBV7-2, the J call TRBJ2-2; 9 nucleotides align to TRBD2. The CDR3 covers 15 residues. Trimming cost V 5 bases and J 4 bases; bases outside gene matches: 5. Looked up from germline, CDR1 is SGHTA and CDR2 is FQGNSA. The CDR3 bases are TGTGCCAGCAGCCGTAGCGGGAGTGCCACCGGGGAGCTGTTTTTT. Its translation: CASSRSGSATGELFF.

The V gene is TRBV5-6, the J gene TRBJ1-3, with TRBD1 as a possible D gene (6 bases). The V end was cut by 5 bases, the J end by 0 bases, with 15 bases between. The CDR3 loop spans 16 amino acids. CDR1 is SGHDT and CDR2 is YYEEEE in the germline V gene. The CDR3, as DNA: TGTGCCAGCAGACCAGGACAGTTCCTCTCTGGAAACACCATATATTTT. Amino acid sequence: CASRPGQFLSGNTIYF. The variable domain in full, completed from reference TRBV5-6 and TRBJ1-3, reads DAGVTQSPTHLIKTRGQQVTLRCSPKSGHDTVSWYQQALGQGPQFIFQYYEEEERQRGNFPDRFSGHQFPNYSSELNVNALLLGDSALYLCASRPGQFLSGNTIYFGEGSWLTVV.

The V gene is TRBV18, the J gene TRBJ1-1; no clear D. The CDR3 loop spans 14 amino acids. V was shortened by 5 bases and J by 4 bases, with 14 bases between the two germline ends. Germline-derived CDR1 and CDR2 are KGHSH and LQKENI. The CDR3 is CASSGNKEGTEAFF. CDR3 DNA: TGTGCCAGCTCAGGAAATAAGGAGGGCACTGAAGCTTTCTTT.

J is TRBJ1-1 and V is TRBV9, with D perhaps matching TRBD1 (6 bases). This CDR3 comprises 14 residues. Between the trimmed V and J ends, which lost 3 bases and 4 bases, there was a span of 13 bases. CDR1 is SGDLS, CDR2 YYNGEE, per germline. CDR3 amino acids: CASSGTATSTEAFF. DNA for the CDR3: TGTGCCAGCAGCGGGACAGCGACGTCCACTGAAGCTTTCTTT.

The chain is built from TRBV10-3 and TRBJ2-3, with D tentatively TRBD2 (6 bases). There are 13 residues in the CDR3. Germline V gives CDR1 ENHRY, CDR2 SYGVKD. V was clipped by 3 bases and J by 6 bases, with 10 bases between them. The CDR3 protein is CAISDGSGDTQYF. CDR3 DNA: TGTGCCATCAGTGACGGGAGCGGGGATACGCAGTATTTT.

Written as DNA, the CDR3 is TGTGCCAGTAGTTTGTCAGGGGCAGGAGAGACCCAGTACTTC. Amino acids: CASSLSGAGETQYF. This chain connects TRBV19 to TRBJ2-5; D possibly corresponds to TRBD1 (6 bases). Looked up from germline, CDR1 is LNHDA and CDR2 is SQIVND (reference sequence). V lost 5 bases, J lost 4 bases, and 14 bases lay in between. The CDR3 spans 14 residues. The full variable domain, completed using reference TRBV19 and TRBJ2-5, is DGGITQSPKYLFRKEGQNVTLSCEQNLNHDAMYWYRQDPGQGLRLIYYSQIVNDFQKGDIAEGYSVSREKKESFPLTVTSAQKNPTAFYLCASSLSGAGETQYFGPGTRLLVL.

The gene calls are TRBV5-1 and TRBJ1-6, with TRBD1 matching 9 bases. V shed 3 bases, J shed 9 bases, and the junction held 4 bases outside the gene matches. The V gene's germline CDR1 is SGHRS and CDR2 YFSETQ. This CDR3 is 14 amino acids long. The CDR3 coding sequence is TGCGCCAGCAGCTCGGACAGGGGAGGTTCACCCCTCCACTTT. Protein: CASSSDRGGSPLHF.

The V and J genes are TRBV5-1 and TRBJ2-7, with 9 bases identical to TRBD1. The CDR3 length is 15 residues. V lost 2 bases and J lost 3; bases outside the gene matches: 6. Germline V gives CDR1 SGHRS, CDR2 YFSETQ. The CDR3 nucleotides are TGCGCCAGCAGCTTACCGGGACAGGGAAACTACGAGCAGTACTTC. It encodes CASSLPGQGNYEQYF.

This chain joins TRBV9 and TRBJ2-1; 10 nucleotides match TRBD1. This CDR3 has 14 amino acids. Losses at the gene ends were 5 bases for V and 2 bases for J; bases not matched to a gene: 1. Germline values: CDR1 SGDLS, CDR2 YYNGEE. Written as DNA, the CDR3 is TGTGCCAGCAGGGGACAGGGGACCTACAATGAGCAGTTCTTC. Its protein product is CASRGQGTYNEQFF.

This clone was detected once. The CDR3 loop is CASSLASGGSYEQYF. The CDR3 coding sequence is TGTGCCAGCAGCTTGGCTAGCGGGGGATCCTACGAGCAGTACTTC. The V call is TRBV7-3, the J call TRBJ2-7, with TRBD2 identical over 10 bases. The CDR3 has 15 residues. J was trimmed by 1 base and V by 3 bases; bases with no gene match: 3. Germline CDR1 is SGHTA and CDR2 is FQGTGA.

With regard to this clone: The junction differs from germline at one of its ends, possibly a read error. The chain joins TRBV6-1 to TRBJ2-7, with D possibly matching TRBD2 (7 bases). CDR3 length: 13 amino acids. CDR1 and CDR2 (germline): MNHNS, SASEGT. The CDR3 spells CASIEAGRGEQYF. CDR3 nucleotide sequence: TGTGCCAGCATTGAAGCAGGGAGGGGGGAGCAGTACTTC.

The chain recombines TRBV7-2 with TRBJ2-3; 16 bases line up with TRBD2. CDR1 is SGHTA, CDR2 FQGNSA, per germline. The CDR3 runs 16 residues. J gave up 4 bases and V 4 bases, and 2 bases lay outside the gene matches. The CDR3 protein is CASSSGLAGGADTQYF. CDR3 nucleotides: TGTGCCAGCAGCTCGGGACTAGCGGGAGGGGCAGATACGCAGTATTTT.

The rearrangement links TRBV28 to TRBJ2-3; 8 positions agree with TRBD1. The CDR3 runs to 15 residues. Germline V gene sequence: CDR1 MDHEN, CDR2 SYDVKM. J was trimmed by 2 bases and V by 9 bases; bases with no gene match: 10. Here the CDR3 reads CASRRDRSHTDTQYF. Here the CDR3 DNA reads TGTGCCAGTCGCCGGGACAGGTCCCACACAGATACGCAGTATTTT. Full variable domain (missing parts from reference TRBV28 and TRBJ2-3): DVKVTQSSRYLVKRTGEKVFLECVQDMDHENMFWYRQDPGLGLRLIYFSYDVKMKEKGDIPEGYSVSREKKERFSLILESASTNQTSMYLCASRRDRSHTDTQYFGPGTRLTVL.

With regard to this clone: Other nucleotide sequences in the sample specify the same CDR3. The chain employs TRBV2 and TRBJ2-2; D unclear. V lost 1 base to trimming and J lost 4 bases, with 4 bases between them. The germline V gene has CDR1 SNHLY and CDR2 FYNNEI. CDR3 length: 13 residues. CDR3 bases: TGTGCCAGCAGTGAAGGACTCACCGGGGAGCTGTTTTTT. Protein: CASSEGLTGELFF. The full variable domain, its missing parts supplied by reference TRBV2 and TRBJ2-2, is EPEVTQTPSHQVTQMGQEVILRCVPISNHLYFYWYRQILGQKVEFLVSFYNNEISEKSEIFDDQFSVERPDGSNFTLKIRSTKLEDSAMYFCASSEGLTGELFFGEGSRLTVL.

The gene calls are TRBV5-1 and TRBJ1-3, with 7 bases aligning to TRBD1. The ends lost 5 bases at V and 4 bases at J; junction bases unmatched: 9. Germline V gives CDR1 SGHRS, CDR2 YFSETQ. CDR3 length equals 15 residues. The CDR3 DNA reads TGCGCCAGCAGAATGGAAACAGGGGCAGGAAACACCATATATTTT. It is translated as CASRMETGAGNTIYF.

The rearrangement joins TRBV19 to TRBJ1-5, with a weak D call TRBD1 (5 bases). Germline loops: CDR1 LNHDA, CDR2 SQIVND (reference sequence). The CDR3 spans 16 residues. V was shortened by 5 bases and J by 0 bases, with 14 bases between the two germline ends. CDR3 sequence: CASSASGIYSNQPQHF. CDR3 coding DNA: TGTGCCAGTAGTGCCTCAGGGATTTATAGCAATCAGCCCCAGCATTTT.

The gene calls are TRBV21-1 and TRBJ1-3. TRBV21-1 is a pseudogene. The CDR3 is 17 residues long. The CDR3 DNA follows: TGTGCCAGCAGCAAAGGTGGGGAGAACCCCTCTGGAAACACCATATATTTT. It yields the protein CASSKGGENPSGNTIYF.

The CDR3: CASRSGASIGNTIYF. For the CDR3, the DNA is TGTGCCAGCAGATCCGGAGCCTCGATTGGAAACACCATATATTTT. This rearrangement joins TRBV28 to TRBJ1-3; D is unresolved. The CDR3 spans 15 residues. The ends were cut back, 6 bases at V and 3 bases at J, with 15 bases in the middle. CDR1 is MDHEN and CDR2 is SYDVKM in the germline V gene.

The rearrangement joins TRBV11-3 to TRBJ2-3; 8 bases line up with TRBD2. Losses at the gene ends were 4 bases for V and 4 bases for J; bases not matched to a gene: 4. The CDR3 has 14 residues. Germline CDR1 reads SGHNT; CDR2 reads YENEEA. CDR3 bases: TGTGCCAGCAGCTCGGGGGGGCAATCAGATACGCAGTATTTT. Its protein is CASSSGGQSDTQYF.

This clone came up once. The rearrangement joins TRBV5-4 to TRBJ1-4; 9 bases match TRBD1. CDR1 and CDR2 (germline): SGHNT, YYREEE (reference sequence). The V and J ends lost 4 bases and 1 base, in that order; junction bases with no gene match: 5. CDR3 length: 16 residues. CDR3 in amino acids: CASSLGTGRTNEKLFF. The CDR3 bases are TGTGCCAGCAGCCTGGGGACAGGGAGAACTAATGAAAAACTGTTTTTT.

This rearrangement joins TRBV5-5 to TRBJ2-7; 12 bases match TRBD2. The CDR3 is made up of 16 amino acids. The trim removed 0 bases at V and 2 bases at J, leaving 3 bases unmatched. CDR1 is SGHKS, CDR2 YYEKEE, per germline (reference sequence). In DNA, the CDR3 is TGTGCCAGCAGCTTGGCGTCTAGCGGGAGGGCCTACGAGCAGTACTTC. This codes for CASSLASSGRAYEQYF. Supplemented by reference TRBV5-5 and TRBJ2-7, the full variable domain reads DAGVTQSPTHLIKTRGQQVTLRCSPISGHKSVSWYQQVLGQGPQFIFQYYEKEERGRGNFPDRFSARQFPNYSSELNVNALLLGDSALYLCASSLASSGRAYEQYFGPGTRLTVT.

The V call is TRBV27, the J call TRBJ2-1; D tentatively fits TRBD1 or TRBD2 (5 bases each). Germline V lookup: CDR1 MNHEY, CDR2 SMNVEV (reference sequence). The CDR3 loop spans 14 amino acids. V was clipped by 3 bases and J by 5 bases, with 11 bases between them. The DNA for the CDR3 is TGTGCCAGCAGTTTCAGGGAGTCCCACAATGAGCAGTTCTTC. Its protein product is CASSFRESHNEQFF.

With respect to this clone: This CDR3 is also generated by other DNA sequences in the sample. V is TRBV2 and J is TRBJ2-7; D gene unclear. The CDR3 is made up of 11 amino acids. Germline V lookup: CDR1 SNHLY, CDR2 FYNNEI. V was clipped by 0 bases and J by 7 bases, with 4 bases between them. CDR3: CASSEAGEQYF. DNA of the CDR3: TGTGCCAGCAGTGAAGCAGGGGAGCAGTACTTC. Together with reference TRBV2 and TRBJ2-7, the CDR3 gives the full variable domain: EPEVTQTPSHQVTQMGQEVILRCVPISNHLYFYWYRQILGQKVEFLVSFYNNEISEKSEIFDDQFSVERPDGSNFTLKIRSTKLEDSAMYFCASSEAGEQYFGPGTRLTVT.

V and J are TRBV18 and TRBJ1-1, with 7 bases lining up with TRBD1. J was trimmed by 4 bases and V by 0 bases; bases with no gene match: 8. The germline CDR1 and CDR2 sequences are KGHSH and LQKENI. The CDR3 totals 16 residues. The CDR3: CASSPPSHTGATEAFF. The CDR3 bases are TGTGCCAGCTCACCACCATCTCATACAGGGGCCACTGAAGCTTTCTTT.

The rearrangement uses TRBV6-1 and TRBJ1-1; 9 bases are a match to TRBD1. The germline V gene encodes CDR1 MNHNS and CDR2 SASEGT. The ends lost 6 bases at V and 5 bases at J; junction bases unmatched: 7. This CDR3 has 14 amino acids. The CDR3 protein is CASSVQGAVTEAFF. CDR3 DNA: TGTGCCAGCAGCGTACAGGGGGCGGTGACTGAAGCTTTCTTT.

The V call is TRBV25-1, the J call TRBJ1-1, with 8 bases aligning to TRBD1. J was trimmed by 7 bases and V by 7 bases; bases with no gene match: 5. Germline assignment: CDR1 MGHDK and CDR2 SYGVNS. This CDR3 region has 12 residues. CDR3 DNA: TGTGCCAGCACCAGGGGGCTTGGTGAAGCTTTCTTT. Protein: CASTRGLGEAFF.